The sequence of this T cell receptor (beta chain) was determined in a study of vaccination and CD4 T cells after COVID-19. Oncomine TCR Beta short-read sequencing was applied to DNA from cultured CD4+ T cells. Via MiXCR, TCRdb re-called the PCR reads, giving one row per CDR3 protein. This sample has around 26,000 distinct CDR3 sequences; roughly 40% occur once, and the top ten carry 11%. Treatment given: roughly 10-day PBMC culture with coronavirus spike peptide pools or control peptides (ViraFEST assay). Concerning this clonotype itself: Its matching antigen is unknown.

Sequenced sample: CD4+ T cells from blood, cultured in vitro. The sequence derives from a human donor who had recovered from COVID-19.

CDR3 DNA sequence: TGTGCCAGCAGCCAAGATGGGACCGGGGGGAGGTTGAGCTACACCTTC. Residues: CASSQDGTGGRLSYTF. V usage is TRBV5-4 and J usage is TRBJ1-2, with D perhaps TRBD1 (5 bases). Germline V lookup: CDR1 SGHNT, CDR2 YYREEE (reference sequence). V was trimmed by 4 bases and J by 9 bases, leaving 25 bases between them. CDR3 size: 16 residues.